This TCR beta chain is from a study of blood T cell repertoires in COVID-19. This clone was picked up a small number of times. Under the authors' procedure: Scientists estimated how many nucleated cells there were by amplifying reference gene primers. Clones were sequenced by immunoSEQ multiplex PCR, and TCRdb holds only the in-frame ones, with some missing. Clonal size and the V and J genes are those of that table, whereas D and trimming came from the DNA. The table shows 150,000 to 200,000 clones, with 88% occurring only once. There are 13 residues in the CDR3. Trimming removed 8 bases from V and 3 bases from J, with 13 bases in between. Germline V gene lookup returns CDR1 LGHDT and CDR2 YNNKEL (reference sequence).

J is TRBJ1-2 and V is TRBV3-1 (or the pseudogene TRBV3-2), with TRBD1 as a possible D gene (6 bases). The clonotype was recovered from a woman in her 30s with acute or convalescent COVID-19. The sample consisted of peripheral blood. This CDR3 is CASSIGGHYGYTF. Written as DNA, the CDR3 is TGTGCCAGCTCGATAGGGGGACACTATGGCTACACCTTC.